This T cell receptor (beta chain) was observed in a study of human T cells and chemical hapten exposure. Across the whole study: Minor pooled library volume differences mainly drove per-sample TCR yield variation.

Germline CDR1 reads MDHEN; CDR2 reads SYDVKM. The CDR3 totals 14 residues. V lost 6 bases to trimming and J lost 1 base, with 12 bases between them. This clonotype was recorded at least ten times. The authors extracted total RNA from unfractionated whole blood. Unique molecular identifiers were attached to individual cDNA molecules within the library. Original processing methods: Samples ranged from roughly 20,000 to 700,000 TCRs, with a median of approximately 96,000. TCRdb re-derived calls from the 5' RACE reads in MiXCR, one entry per CDR3 protein. V and J calls and clone size were set by TCRdb, not the authors. The repertoire holds about 120,000 distinct CDR3 sequences, with approximately 19% as singletons.

The TCR comes from a human donor in good health. The genes are TRBV28 and TRBJ1-1; D remains ambiguous. The CDR3 DNA sequence: TGTGCCAGCAGCTTACAGCATAGGAACACTGAAGCTTTCTTT. Protein: CASSLQHRNTEAFF.